This TCR beta chain was sequenced in a study of T cell changes during pregnancy in multiple sclerosis. The method was immunoSEQ multiplex PCR; TCRdb's version includes in-frame clones alone and lacks a portion of them. Of around 49,000 clones in the sample, about 90% are singletons; the top ten hold 5.1%. CDR1 and CDR2 (germline): SGDLS, YYNGEE. V gave up 2 bases and J gave up 0 bases, with 11 bases separating them. The CDR3 contains 15 residues. The V and J genes are TRBV9 and TRBJ1-2, with D perhaps TRBD1 (5 bases). Sample: peripheral blood, taken after pregnancy. The TCR sequence derives from a female donor in good health, enrolled as a control in a pregnancy study. CDR3 residues: CASSVGAGSNYGYTF. In DNA form, the CDR3 reads TGTGCCAGCAGCGTTGGGGCAGGTTCTAACTATGGCTACACCTTC.